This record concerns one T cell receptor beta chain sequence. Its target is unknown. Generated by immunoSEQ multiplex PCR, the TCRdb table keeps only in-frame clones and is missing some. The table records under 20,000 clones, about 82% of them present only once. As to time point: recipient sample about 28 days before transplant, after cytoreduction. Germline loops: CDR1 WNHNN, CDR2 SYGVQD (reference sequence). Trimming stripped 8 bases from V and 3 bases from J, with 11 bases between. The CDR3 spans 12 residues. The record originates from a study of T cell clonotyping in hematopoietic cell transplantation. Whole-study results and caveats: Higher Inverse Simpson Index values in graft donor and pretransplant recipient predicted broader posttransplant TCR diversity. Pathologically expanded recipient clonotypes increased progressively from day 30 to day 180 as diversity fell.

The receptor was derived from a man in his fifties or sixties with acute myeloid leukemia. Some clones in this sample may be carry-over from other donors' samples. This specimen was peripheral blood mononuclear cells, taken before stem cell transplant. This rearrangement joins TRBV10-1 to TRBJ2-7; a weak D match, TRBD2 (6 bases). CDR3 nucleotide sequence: TGCGCCAGCGGAGGGTCGATCTACGAGCAGTACTTC. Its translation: CASGGSIYEQYF.